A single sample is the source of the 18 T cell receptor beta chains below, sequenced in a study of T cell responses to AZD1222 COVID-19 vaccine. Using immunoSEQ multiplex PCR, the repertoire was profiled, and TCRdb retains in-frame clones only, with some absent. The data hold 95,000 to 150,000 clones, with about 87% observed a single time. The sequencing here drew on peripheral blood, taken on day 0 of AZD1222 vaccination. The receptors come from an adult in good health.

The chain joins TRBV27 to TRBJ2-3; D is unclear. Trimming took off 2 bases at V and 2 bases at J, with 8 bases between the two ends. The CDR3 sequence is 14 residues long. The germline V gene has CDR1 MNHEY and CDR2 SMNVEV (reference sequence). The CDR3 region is CASSLGLYTDTQYF. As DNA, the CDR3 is TGTGCCAGCAGTTTAGGGTTGTACACAGATACGCAGTATTTT.

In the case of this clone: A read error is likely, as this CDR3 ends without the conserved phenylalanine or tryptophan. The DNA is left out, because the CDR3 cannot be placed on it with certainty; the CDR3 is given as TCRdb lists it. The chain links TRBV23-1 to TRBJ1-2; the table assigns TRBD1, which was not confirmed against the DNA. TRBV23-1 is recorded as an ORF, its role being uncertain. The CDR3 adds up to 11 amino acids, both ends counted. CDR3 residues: CASSLDSLKPG.

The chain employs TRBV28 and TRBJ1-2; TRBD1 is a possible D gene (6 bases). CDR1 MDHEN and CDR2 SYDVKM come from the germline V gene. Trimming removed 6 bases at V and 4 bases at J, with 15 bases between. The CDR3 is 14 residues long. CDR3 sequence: CASSYTGIAYGYTF. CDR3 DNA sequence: TGTGCCAGCAGCTATACAGGGATTGCCTATGGCTACACCTTC.

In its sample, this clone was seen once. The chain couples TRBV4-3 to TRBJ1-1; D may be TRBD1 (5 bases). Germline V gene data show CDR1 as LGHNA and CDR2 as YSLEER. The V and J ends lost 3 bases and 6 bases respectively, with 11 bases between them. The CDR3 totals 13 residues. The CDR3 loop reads CASSQEGYAEAFF. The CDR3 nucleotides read TGCGCCAGCAGCCAGGAGGGGTACGCTGAAGCTTTCTTT.

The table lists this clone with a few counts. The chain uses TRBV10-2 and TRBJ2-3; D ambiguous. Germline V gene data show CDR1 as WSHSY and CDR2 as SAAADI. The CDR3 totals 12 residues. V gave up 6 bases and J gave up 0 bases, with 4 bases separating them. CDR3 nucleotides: TGCGCCAGCAGAAGAAGCACAGATACGCAGTATTTT. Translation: CASRRSTDTQYF.

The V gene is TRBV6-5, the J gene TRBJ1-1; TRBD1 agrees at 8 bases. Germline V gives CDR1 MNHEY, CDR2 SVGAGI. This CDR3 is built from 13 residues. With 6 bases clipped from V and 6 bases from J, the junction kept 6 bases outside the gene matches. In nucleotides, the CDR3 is TGTGCCAGCAGCCTAGGACAGGGAGCTGAAGCTTTCTTT. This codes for CASSLGQGAEAFF.

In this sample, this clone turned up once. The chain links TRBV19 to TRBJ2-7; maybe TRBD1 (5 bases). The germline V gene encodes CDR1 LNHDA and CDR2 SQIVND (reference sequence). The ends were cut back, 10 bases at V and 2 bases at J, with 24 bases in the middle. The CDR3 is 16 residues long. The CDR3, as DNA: TGTGCCACTTCAATACCGGGCAGGGTTAGTACCTACGAGCAGTACTTC. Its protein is CATSIPGRVSTYEQYF.

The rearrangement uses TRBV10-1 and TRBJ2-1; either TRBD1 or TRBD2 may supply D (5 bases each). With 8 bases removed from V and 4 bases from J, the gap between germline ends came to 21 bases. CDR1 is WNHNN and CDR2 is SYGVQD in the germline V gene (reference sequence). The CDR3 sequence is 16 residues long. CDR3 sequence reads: CASAPLRDLRYNEQFF. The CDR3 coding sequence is TGCGCCAGCGCTCCCCTCCGGGACCTCAGATACAATGAGCAGTTCTTC.

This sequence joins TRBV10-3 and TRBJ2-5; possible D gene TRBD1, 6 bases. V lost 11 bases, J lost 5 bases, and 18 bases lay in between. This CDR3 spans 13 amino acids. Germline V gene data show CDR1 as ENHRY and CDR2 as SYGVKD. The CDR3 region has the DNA TGTGCCTCGCGATACAGGGCTACCGAGACCCAGTACTTC. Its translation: CASRYRATETQYF.

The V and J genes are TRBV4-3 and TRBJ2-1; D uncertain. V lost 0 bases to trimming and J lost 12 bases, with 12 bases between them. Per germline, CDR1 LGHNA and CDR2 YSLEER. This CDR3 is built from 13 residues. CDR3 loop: CASSQDGSLGQFF. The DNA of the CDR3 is TGCGCCAGCAGCCAAGACGGGTCACTCGGGCAGTTCTTC.

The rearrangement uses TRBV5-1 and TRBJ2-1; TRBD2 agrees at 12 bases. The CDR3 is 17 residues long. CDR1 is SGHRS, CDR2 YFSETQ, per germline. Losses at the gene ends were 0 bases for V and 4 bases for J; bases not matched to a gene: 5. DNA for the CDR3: TGCGCCAGCAGCTTGGCTTTGACTAGCGGGGGTTACAATGAGCAGTTCTTC. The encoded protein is CASSLALTSGGYNEQFF.

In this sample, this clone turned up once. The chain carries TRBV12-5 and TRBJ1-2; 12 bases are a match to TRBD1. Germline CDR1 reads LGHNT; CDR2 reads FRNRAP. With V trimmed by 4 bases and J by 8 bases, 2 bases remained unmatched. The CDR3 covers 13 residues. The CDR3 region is CASGSGTGGGYTF. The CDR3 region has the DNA TGTGCTAGTGGTTCCGGGACAGGGGGCGGCTACACCTTC. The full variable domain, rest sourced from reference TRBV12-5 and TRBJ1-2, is DARVTQTPRHKVTEMGQEVTMRCQPILGHNTVFWYRQTMMQGLELLAYFRNRAPLDDSGMPKDRFSAEMPDATLATLKIQPSEPRDSAVYFCASGSGTGGGYTFGSGTRLTVV.

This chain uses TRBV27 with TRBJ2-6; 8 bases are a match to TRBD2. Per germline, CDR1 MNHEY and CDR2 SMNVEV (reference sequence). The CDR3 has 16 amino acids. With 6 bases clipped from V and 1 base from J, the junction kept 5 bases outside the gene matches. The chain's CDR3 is CASSPRGGSGANVLTF. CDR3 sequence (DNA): TGTGCCAGCAGCCCCCGGGGGGGATCTGGGGCCAACGTCCTGACTTTC.

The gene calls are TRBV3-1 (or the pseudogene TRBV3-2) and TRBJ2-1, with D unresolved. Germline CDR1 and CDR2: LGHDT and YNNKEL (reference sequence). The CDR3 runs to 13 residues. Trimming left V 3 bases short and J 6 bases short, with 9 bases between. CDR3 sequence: CASSQAPGNEQFF. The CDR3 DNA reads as TGTGCCAGCAGCCAGGCCCCAGGCAATGAGCAGTTCTTC.

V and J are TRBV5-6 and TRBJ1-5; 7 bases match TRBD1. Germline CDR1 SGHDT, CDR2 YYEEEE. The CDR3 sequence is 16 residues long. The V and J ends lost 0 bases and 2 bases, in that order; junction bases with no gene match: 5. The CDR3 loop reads CASSLGGGWGNQPQHF. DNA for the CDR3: TGTGCCAGCAGCTTGGGAGGGGGCTGGGGCAATCAGCCCCAGCATTTT.

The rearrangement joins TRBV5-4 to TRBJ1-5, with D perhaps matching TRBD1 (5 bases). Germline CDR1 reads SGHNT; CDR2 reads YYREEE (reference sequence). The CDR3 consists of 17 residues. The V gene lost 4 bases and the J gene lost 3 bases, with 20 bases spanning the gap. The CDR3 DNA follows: TGTGCCAGCAGCCCCCGCAGGGTTCGCGAGGACAATCAGCCCCAGCATTTT. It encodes CASSPRRVREDNQPQHF.

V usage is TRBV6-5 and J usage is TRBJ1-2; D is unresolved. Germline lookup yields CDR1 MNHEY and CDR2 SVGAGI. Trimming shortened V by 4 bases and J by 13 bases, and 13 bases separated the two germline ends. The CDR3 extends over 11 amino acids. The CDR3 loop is CASSSWEAGTF. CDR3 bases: TGTGCCAGCAGTTCCTGGGAAGCCGGCACCTTC.

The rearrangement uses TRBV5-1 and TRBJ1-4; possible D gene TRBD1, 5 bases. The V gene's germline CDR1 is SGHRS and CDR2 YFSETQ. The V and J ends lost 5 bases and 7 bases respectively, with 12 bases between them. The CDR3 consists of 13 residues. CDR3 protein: CASRGTGSEKLFF. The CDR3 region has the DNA TGCGCCAGCAGAGGGACCGGGAGTGAAAAACTGTTTTTT.